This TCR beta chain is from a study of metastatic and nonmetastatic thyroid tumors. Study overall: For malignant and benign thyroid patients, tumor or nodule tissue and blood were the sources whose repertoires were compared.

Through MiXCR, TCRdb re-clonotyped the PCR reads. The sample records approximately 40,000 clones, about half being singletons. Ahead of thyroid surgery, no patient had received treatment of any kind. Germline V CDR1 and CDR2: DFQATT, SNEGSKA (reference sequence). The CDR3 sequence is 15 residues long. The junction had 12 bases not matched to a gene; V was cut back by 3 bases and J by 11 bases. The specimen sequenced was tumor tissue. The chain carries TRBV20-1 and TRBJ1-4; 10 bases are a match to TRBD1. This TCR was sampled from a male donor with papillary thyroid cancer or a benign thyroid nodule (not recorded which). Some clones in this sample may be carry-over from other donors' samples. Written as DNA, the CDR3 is TGCAGTGCTAGTCCACCGGGACAGGGGTCGTGGAAACTGTTTTTT. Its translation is CSASPPGQGSWKLFF.